These 9 T cell receptor beta chains were all obtained from the same sample, sequenced in a study of vaccination and CD4 T cells after COVID-19. For these receptors, no antigen is known. The treatment was: approximately nine-day PBMC culture with coronavirus spike peptide pools or control peptides (ViraFEST assay). CD4+ T cells that had been cultured provided DNA sequenced with the Oncomine TCR Beta short-read assay. TCRdb reprocessed the PCR reads with MiXCR, giving one entry per CDR3 protein. The sample lists about 15,000 distinct CDR3 sequences; roughly 50% were seen once. The sequenced sample was CD4+ T cells from blood, cultured in vitro, obtained before SARS-CoV-2 vaccination. All receptors come from a human donor who had recovered from COVID-19.

This chain joins TRBV11-3 and TRBJ2-5; a possible D gene is TRBD2 (6 bases). V lost 5 bases to trimming and J lost 5 bases, with 18 bases between them. This CDR3 has 15 amino acids. Germline V gene sequence: CDR1 SGHNT, CDR2 YENEEA. The CDR3 is CASSPGGGSKETQYF. CDR3 sequence (DNA): TGTGCCAGCAGCCCCGGGGGTGGGAGTAAGGAGACCCAGTACTTC.

This clonotype was counted a few times. The rearrangement joins TRBV7-9 to TRBJ2-3, with 9 bases fitting TRBD2. Germline V lookup: CDR1 SEHNR, CDR2 FQNEAQ (reference sequence). CDR3 size: 17 residues. The J segment lost 4 bases and the V segment lost 0 bases, leaving 8 bases of the junction unmatched. CDR3 nucleotide sequence: TGTGCCAGCAGCTTAGCCGTGGCGGGGGGGGCGGCAGATACGCAGTATTTT. Encoded protein: CASSLAVAGGAADTQYF.

Written as DNA, the CDR3 is TGTGCCAGCAGTTTTATGGCGGGGGGGAGCCAAGAGACCCAGTACTTC. Its translation is CASSFMAGGSQETQYF. V gene TRBV12-3 or TRBV12-4 combines with J gene TRBJ2-5; 9 nucleotides agree with TRBD2. There are 16 residues in the CDR3. The V gene end was trimmed by 3 bases and the J gene end by 1 base; junction bases not matched to a gene: 6.

This chain joins TRBV7-9 and TRBJ1-2; tentatively, D is TRBD1 (5 bases). The CDR3 runs 14 residues. Trimming took 3 bases from V and 5 from J, leaving 13 bases between them. The germline V gene encodes CDR1 SEHNR and CDR2 FQNEAQ (reference sequence). Here the CDR3 reads CASSLGQGGYGYTF. The CDR3 DNA sequence: TGTGCCAGCAGCTTGGGGCAGGGCGGATATGGCTACACCTTC.

The chain is built from TRBV6-2 or TRBV6-3 and TRBJ2-5; 10 positions agree with TRBD1. V lost 0 bases, J lost 5 bases, and 9 bases stayed unmatched. Germline V gene lookup returns CDR1 MNHEY and CDR2 SVGEGT. This CDR3 has 17 amino acids. The DNA of the CDR3 is TGTGCCAGCAGTTACTCGAGGGACAGGGGAGAGAGGGAGACCCAGTACTTC. The encoded protein is CASSYSRDRGERETQYF.

The chain combines TRBV7-6 with TRBJ2-5, with 7 bases fitting TRBD1. There are 15 residues in the CDR3. CDR1 SGHVS and CDR2 FNYEAQ come from the germline V gene. V lost 5 bases, J lost 5 bases, and 11 bases stayed unmatched. CDR3 in amino acids: CASSHRAGGRETQYF. The CDR3 DNA reads as TGTGCCAGCAGCCATCGGGCAGGGGGTAGGGAGACCCAGTACTTC.

The CDR3 bases are TGTGCCAGCAGGGGGGCGGGAAGCTCCTACGAGCAGTACTTC. This translates into CASRGAGSSYEQYF. The chain has TRBV7-2 and TRBJ2-7; possibly TRBD1 or TRBD2 for D (6 bases each). The length of the CDR3 is 14 residues. V was clipped by 6 bases and J by 0 bases, with 12 bases between them. The germline gives CDR1 SGHTA, CDR2 FQGNSA. The complete variable domain, with remaining parts taken from reference TRBV7-2 and TRBJ2-7, reads GAGVSQSPSNKVTEKGKDVELRCDPISGHTALYWYRQSLGQGLEFLIYFQGNSAPDKSGLPSDRFSAERTGGSVSTLTIQRTQQEDSAVYLCASRGAGSSYEQYFGPGTRLTVT.

This chain uses TRBV7-2 with TRBJ1-2; D is perhaps TRBD1 (6 bases). Germline CDR1 reads SGHTA; CDR2 reads FQGNSA. The CDR3 runs 15 residues. V lost 5 bases and J lost 8, with 21 bases in between. This chain's CDR3 is CASSIEGVAGRGYTF. The CDR3 bases are TGTGCCAGCAGCATTGAGGGGGTCGCCGGGCGCGGCTACACCTTC.

V is TRBV29-1 and J is TRBJ1-1; D not certain. There are 12 residues in the CDR3. Trimming took 4 bases from V and 1 from J, leaving 7 bases between them. Per germline, CDR1 SQVTM and CDR2 ANQGSEA. CDR3: CSVVDPNTEAFF. DNA of the CDR3: TGCAGCGTTGTCGATCCGAACACTGAAGCTTTCTTT.